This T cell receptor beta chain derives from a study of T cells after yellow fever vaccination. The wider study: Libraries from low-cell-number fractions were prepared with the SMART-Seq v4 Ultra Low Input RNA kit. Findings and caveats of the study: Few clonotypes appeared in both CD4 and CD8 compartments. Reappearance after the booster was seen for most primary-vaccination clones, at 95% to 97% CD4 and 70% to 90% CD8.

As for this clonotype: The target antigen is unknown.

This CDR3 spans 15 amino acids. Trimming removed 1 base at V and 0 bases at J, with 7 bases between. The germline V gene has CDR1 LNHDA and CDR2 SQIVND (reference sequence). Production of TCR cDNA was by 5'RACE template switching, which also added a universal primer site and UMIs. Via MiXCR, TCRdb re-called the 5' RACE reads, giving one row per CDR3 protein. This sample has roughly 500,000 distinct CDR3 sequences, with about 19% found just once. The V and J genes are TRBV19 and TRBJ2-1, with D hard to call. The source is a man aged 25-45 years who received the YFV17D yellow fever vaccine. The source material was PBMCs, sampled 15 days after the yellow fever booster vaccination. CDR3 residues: CASSIVAVSYNEQFF. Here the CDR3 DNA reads TGTGCCAGTAGTATAGTTGCTGTCTCCTACAATGAGCAGTTCTTC.